This passage covers 2 T cell receptor beta chains from one sample sequenced in a study of T cells after yellow fever vaccination. TCRdb reprocessed the 5' RACE reads with MiXCR, giving one entry per CDR3 protein. The sample has under 550,000 distinct CDR3 sequences, about a fifth seen once. The sample was PBMCs, taken around 3 weeks after the first yellow fever vaccination. The receptors were sampled from a young man who received the YFV17D yellow fever vaccine.

The rearrangement links TRBV18 to TRBJ2-3, with D possibly being TRBD2 (6 bases). Looked up from germline, CDR1 is KGHSH and CDR2 is LQKENI. The germline V and J ends were trimmed by 8 bases and 6 bases, with 9 bases remaining between them. The CDR3 runs 11 residues. CDR3 loop: CASPRGDTQYF. DNA for the CDR3: TGTGCCAGCCCCCGGGGGGATACGCAGTATTTT.

This clonotype was seen a handful of times. The chain is built from TRBV4-1 and TRBJ2-1; D possibly corresponds to TRBD1 (6 bases). Trimming removed 2 bases at V and 8 bases at J, with 10 bases between. Germline lookup yields CDR1 MGHRA and CDR2 YSYEKL. This CDR3 contains 13 residues. The CDR3 spells CASSQQQGYEQFF. The CDR3, as DNA: TGCGCCAGCAGCCAACAGCAGGGGTATGAGCAGTTCTTC.